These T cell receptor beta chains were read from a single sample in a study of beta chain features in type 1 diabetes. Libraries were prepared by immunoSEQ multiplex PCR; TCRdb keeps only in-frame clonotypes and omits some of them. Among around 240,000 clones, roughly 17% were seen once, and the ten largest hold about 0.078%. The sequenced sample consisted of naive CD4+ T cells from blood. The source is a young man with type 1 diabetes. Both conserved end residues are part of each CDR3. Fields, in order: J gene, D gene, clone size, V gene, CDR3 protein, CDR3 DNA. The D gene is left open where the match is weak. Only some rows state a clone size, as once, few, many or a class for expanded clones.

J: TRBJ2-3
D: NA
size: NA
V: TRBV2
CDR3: CASSTEGTDTQYF
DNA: TGTGCCAGCAGTACTGAGGGCACAGATACGCAGTATTTT

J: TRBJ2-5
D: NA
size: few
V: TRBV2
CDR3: CASSESVFYF
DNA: TGTGCCAGCAGTGAATCAGTGTTCTACTTC

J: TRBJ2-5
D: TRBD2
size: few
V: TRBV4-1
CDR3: CASSTGRVSGETQYF
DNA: TGCGCCAGCAGCACTGGGAGGGTTAGTGGTGAGACCCAGTACTTC

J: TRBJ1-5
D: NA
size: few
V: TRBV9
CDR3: CASSVAVGQPQHF
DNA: TGTGCCAGCAGCGTAGCGGTTGGTCAGCCCCAGCATTTT

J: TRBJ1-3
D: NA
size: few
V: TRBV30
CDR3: CAWSVRGNTIYF
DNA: TGTGCCTGGAGTGTCCGGGGAAACACCATATATTTT

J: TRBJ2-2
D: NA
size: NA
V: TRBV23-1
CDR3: CASSPWDVLLTGELFF
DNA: TGCGCCAGCAGTCCTTGGGACGTACTCCTCACCGGGGAGCTGTTTTTT

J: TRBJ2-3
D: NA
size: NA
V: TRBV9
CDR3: CASSFGGYTTDTQYF
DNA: TGTGCCAGCAGTTTTGGCGGCTACACCACAGATACGCAGTATTTT

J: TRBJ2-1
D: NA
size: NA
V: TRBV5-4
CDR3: CASSLFVYNEQFF
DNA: TGTGCCAGCAGCTTGTTCGTATACAATGAGCAGTTCTTC

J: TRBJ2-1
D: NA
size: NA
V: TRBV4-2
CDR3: CASSQDALPTYNEQFF
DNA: TGTGCCAGCAGCCAAGATGCCTTGCCCACCTACAATGAGCAGTTCTTC

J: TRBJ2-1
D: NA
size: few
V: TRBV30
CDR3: CAWSVRLDVSYNEQFF
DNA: TGTGCCTGGAGTGTACGACTAGACGTCTCCTACAATGAGCAGTTCTTC

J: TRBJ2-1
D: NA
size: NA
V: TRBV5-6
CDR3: CASTLQGTDEQFF
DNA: TGTGCCAGCACCCTGCAAGGGACGGATGAGCAGTTCTTC

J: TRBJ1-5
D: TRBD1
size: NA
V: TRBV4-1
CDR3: CASSQERYTGVGQPQHF
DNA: TGCGCCAGCAGCCAAGAACGTTATACAGGGGTCGGTCAGCCCCAGCATTTT

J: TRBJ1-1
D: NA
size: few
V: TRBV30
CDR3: CACKWPTEAFF
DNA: TGTGCCTGCAAGTGGCCTACTGAAGCTTTCTTT

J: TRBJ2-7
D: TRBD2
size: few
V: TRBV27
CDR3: CASSSPSGGTYEQYF
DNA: TGTGCCAGCAGTTCGCCTAGCGGGGGGACCTACGAGCAGTACTTC

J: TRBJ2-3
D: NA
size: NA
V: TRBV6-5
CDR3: CASSYSASTDTQYF
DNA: TGTGCCAGCAGTTACTCGGCTAGCACAGATACGCAGTATTTT

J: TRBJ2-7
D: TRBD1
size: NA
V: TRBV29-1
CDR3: CSVGQGTYEQYF
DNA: TGCAGCGTAGGACAGGGAACCTACGAGCAGTACTTC

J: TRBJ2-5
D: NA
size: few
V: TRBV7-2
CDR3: CASSLGASEETQYF
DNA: TGTGCCAGCAGCTTAGGGGCTAGCGAGGAGACCCAGTACTTC

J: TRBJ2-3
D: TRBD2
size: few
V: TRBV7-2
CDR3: CASSYSGSLPDTQYF
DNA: TGTGCCAGCAGCTATAGCGGGTCCCTCCCAGATACGCAGTATTTT

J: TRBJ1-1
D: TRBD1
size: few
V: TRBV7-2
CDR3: CASSLIGGQGFEAFF
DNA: TGTGCCAGCAGCCTCATCGGGGGACAGGGGTTTGAAGCTTTCTTT

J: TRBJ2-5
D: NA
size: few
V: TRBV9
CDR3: CASSASQGETQYF
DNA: TGTGCCAGCAGCGCCTCACAAGGGGAGACCCAGTACTTC

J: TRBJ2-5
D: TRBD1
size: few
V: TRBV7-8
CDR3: CASSRTGGYYETQYF
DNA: TGTGCCAGCAGCCGAACAGGGGGCTACTATGAGACCCAGTACTTC

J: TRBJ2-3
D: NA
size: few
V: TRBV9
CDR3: CASSVGQGRGSTDTQYF
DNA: TGTGCCAGCAGCGTTGGTCAGGGAAGGGGTAGCACAGATACGCAGTATTTT

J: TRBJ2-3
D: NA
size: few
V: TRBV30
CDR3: CAWSGPMVTDTQYF
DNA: TGTGCCTGGAGTGGGCCCATGGTAACAGATACGCAGTATTTT

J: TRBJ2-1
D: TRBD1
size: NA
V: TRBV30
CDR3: CAWYDRGRRNEQFF
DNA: TGTGCCTGGTATGACAGGGGGCGAAGGAATGAGCAGTTCTTC